This entry lists 20 T cell receptor beta chains sequenced from one sample in a study of neurological immune-mediated disorders. Each CDR3 protein gets one entry after TCRdb re-called the 5' RACE reads with MiXCR. The sample contains around 130,000 distinct CDR3 sequences, roughly 3.2% of which appear only once. Sequences were obtained from PBMCs. These receptors were collected from a woman under 40 with multiple sclerosis.

The chain joins TRBV19 to TRBJ1-1; maybe TRBD1 (6 bases). Deletions cut 6 bases from V and 4 bases from J, with 15 bases between. This CDR3 is 14 amino acids long. Germline values: CDR1 LNHDA, CDR2 SQIVND (reference sequence). In DNA, the CDR3 is TGTGCCAGTAGGAACAGGGAATTAGGCACTGAAGCTTTCTTT. Translation gives CASRNRELGTEAFF.

This clonotype has a count of ten or more. The rearrangement uses TRBV29-1 and TRBJ2-3, with D possibly TRBD2 on 6 matching bases. V lost 5 bases and J lost 0, with 12 bases in between. CDR3 length: 14 residues. Germline CDR1 reads SQVTM; CDR2 reads ANQGSEA. The CDR3 DNA is TGCAGCGTTTTGGTAGCGGCTAGCACAGATACGCAGTATTTT. Protein product: CSVLVAASTDTQYF.

This clonotype occurred many times. V usage is TRBV5-8 and J usage is TRBJ2-1; D call uncertain. From germline, CDR1 is SGHTS and CDR2 YDEGEE. This CDR3 contains 13 residues. Trimming took 1 base from V and 13 from J, leaving 15 bases between them. CDR3: CASSLFRAVNQFF. The DNA of the CDR3 is TGTGCCAGCAGCTTGTTTAGGGCTGTCAACCAGTTCTTC.

This clonotype showed up many times. The rearrangement uses TRBV6-5 and TRBJ2-3; 8 bases map to TRBD1. The germline V gene has CDR1 MNHEY and CDR2 SVGAGI. This CDR3 has 11 amino acids. CDR3 nucleotides: TGTGCGACAGGGGACACAGATACGCAGTATTTT. It specifies CATGDTDTQYF.

This clonotype has at least ten counts. The chain is built from TRBV5-1 and TRBJ1-1; 7 nucleotides align to TRBD1. The CDR3 spans 14 residues. V was clipped by 4 bases and J by 3 bases; unmatched bases: 6. Germline CDR1 is SGHRS and CDR2 is YFSETQ. In DNA form, the CDR3 reads TGCGCCAGCAGCCAAGGAGGGGGCTACACTGAAGCTTTCTTT. Translated: CASSQGGGYTEAFF. Using reference TRBV5-1 and TRBJ1-1 for the parts outside the CDR3, the full variable domain is KAGVTQTPRYLIKTRGQQVTLSCSPISGHRSVSWYQQTPGQGLQFLFEYFSETQRNKGNFPGRFSGRQFSNSRSEMNVSTLELGDSALYLCASSQGGGYTEAFFGQGTRLTVV.

This clonotype has at least ten counts. This chain links TRBV5-6 with TRBJ2-7, with TRBD2 matching 13 bases. Per germline, CDR1 SGHDT and CDR2 YYEEEE. CDR3 size: 17 residues. V was clipped by 3 bases and J by 2 bases; unmatched bases: 8. The CDR3: CASSYRTSGRGTYEQYF. CDR3 nucleotides: TGTGCCAGCAGCTATCGGACTAGCGGGAGAGGTACCTACGAGCAGTACTTC.

This clonotype was seen repeatedly, ten times or more. The chain is built from TRBV9 and TRBJ2-1; TRBD2 agrees at 15 bases. This CDR3 spans 15 amino acids. CDR1 and CDR2 from the germline V gene are SGDLS and YYNGEE. The junction had 5 bases not matched to a gene; V was cut back by 4 bases and J by 9 bases. The CDR3 DNA reads TGTGCCAGCAGCACCGGACTAGCGGGAGGGGGTGAGCAGTTCTTC. Translation gives CASSTGLAGGGEQFF.

There are many counts of this clonotype. V and J are TRBV5-1 and TRBJ2-7; TRBD1 matches at 9 bases. V lost 4 bases, J lost 2 bases, and 7 bases stayed unmatched. This CDR3 has 15 residues. Germline lookup yields CDR1 SGHRS and CDR2 YFSETQ. CDR3 protein: CASSGRDRAPYEQYF. For the CDR3, the DNA is TGCGCCAGCAGCGGCCGGGACAGGGCTCCCTACGAGCAGTACTTC.

At least ten counts were recorded for this clonotype. The CDR3 protein is CASSFDGTDRGGYTF. The DNA for the CDR3 is TGCGCCAGCAGCTTTGATGGGACAGACCGGGGTGGCTACACCTTC. The rearrangement uses TRBV5-1 and TRBJ1-2, with 7 bases matching TRBD1. Trimming removed 2 bases from V and 7 bases from J; junction bases left unmatched: 11. Per germline, CDR1 SGHRS and CDR2 YFSETQ. CDR3 size: 15 residues.

This clonotype came up many times. The chain employs TRBV7-2 and TRBJ2-1; either TRBD1 or TRBD2 may supply D (7 bases each). From germline, CDR1 is SGHTA and CDR2 FQGNSA. V was trimmed by 5 bases and J by 7 bases, leaving 18 bases between them. The CDR3 spans 15 residues. This CDR3 is CASSQGGGALNEQFF. The CDR3 nucleotides read TGTGCCAGCAGCCAGGGGGGGGGGGCCCTTAATGAGCAGTTCTTC.

This clonotype appeared many times. The rearrangement uses TRBV4-3 and TRBJ1-2, with no clear D. CDR3 size: 15 residues. Germline V gene lookup returns CDR1 LGHNA and CDR2 YSLEER. The V end was cut by 8 bases, the J end by 2 bases, with 18 bases between. The CDR3 DNA sequence: TGCGCCAGCTCCCAAGTCACACACTCGAACTATGGCTACACCTTC. The encoded protein is CASSQVTHSNYGYTF.

This clonotype has a count of ten or more. J is TRBJ1-1 and V is TRBV25-1; D call uncertain. V lost 4 bases and J 9 bases, leaving 21 bases between the germline ends. This CDR3 has 15 amino acids. Germline V CDR1 and CDR2: MGHDK, SYGVNS. The CDR3 nucleotides read TGTGCCAGCAGTGCCGCGGGGTCGATCTCAGTTAAAGCTTTCTTT. Encoded protein: CASSAAGSISVKAFF.

This clonotype has at least ten counts. The V call is TRBV7-2, the J call TRBJ2-1, with 11 bases matching TRBD2. Germline V CDR1 and CDR2: SGHTA, FQGNSA. The CDR3 is 19 residues long. With V trimmed by 1 base and J by 0 bases, 8 bases remained unmatched. The CDR3 nucleotides read TGTGCCAGCAGCTTAGTTGCGGGACTAGCGGACAGCTCCTACAATGAGCAGTTCTTC. Its protein is CASSLVAGLADSSYNEQFF.

This clonotype is labeled medium-sized. The chain recombines TRBV7-2 with TRBJ2-3, with D perhaps TRBD2 (7 bases). The V and J ends lost 6 bases and 4 bases respectively, with 17 bases between them. The V gene's germline CDR1 is SGHTA and CDR2 FQGNSA. There are 15 residues in the CDR3. CDR3: CASRLGGGGADTQYF. The CDR3 DNA is TGTGCCAGCAGATTGGGGGGGGGCGGGGCAGATACGCAGTATTTT.

Many counts were recorded for this clonotype. The chain combines TRBV5-1 with TRBJ1-1; no firm D call. Germline-derived CDR1 and CDR2 are SGHRS and YFSETQ. There are 13 residues in the CDR3. V was pared by 2 bases and J by 3 bases, with 8 bases between. The CDR3 sequence is CASSFTRDTEAFF. CDR3 sequence (DNA): TGCGCCAGCAGCTTCACACGAGACACTGAAGCTTTCTTT.

This clonotype showed up many times. The gene calls are TRBV5-1 and TRBJ2-7; D gene unclear. The length of the CDR3 is 14 residues. V was pared by 0 bases and J by 0 bases, with 7 bases between. Germline V gene lookup returns CDR1 SGHRS and CDR2 YFSETQ. CDR3 coding DNA: TGCGCCAGCAGCTTGGAAGGCGTCTCCTACGAGCAGTACTTC. Its translation is CASSLEGVSYEQYF.

This clonotype was counted at least ten times. The V and J genes are TRBV4-1 and TRBJ2-1; D ambiguous. V was cut by 5 bases and J by 3 bases, with 5 bases left in between. CDR3 length equals 12 residues. Germline loops: CDR1 MGHRA, CDR2 YSYEKL. The CDR3 here is CASSFIYNEQFF. The CDR3 DNA reads as TGCGCCAGCAGCTTCATCTACAATGAGCAGTTCTTC.

The sample holds many counts of this clonotype. The chain employs TRBV5-6 and TRBJ2-7, with a tentative D call TRBD1 (6 bases). Germline CDR1 reads SGHDT; CDR2 reads YYEEEE. Trimming stripped 4 bases from V and 1 base from J, with 18 bases between. The CDR3 runs to 16 residues. CDR3 in DNA: TGTGCCAGCAGCCCCCGGATGGGGGCTGCTTCCTACGAGCAGTACTTC. It yields the protein CASSPRMGAASYEQYF.

This clonotype was picked up many times. This rearrangement joins TRBV6-6 to TRBJ1-6; D is unclear. The germline gives CDR1 MNHNY, CDR2 SVGAGI (reference sequence). This CDR3 spans 13 amino acids. V shed 4 bases and J shed 5 bases, with 6 bases lying between them. In DNA form, the CDR3 reads TGTGCCAGCAGTTTTGGGGATAATTCACCCCTCCACTTT. It translates to CASSFGDNSPLHF.

This clonotype showed up many times. The chain links TRBV14 to TRBJ2-1; TRBD2 matches 7 bases. CDR3 length: 18 residues. The germline CDR1 and CDR2 sequences are SGHDN and FVKESK. V shed 0 bases and J 9 bases; nucleotides not matched to a gene: 17. CDR3 sequence (DNA): TGTGCCAGCAGCCAAGAGGAAGCCCCTGCGGGGGAGAGGGGTGAGCAGTTCTTC. Protein: CASSQEEAPAGERGEQFF.